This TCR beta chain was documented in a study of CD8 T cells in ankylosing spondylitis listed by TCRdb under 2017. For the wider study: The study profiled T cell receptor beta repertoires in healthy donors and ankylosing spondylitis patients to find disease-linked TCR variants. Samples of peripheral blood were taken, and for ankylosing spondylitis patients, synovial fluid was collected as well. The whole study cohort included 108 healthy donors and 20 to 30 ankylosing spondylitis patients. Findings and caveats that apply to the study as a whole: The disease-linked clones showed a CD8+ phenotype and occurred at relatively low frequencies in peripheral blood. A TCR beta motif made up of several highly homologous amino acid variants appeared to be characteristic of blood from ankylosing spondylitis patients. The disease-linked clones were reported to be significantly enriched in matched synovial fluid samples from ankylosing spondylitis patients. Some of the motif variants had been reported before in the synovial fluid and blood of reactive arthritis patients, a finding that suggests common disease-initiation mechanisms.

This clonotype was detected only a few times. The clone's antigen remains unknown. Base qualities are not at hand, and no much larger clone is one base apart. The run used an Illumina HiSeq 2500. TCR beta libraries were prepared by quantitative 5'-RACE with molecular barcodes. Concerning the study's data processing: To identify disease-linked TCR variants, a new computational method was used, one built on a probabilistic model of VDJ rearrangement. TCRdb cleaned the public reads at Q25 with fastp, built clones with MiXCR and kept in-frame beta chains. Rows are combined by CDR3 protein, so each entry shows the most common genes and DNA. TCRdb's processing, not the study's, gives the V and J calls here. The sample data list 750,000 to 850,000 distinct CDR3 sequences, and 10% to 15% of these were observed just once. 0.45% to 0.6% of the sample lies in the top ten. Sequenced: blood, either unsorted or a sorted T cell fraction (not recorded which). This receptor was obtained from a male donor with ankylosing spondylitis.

The CDR3 region reads CAWAYSRTSTDTQYF. The nucleotide sequence reads as follows: TGTGCCTGGGCGTACTCCCGTACTAGCACAGATACGCAGTATTTT. The rearrangement combines TRBV30 with TRBJ2-3, with the D gene uncertain. Spanning cysteine to phenylalanine, the CDR3 consists of 15 amino acids. Only the CDR3 part of the read is kept: 45 bases, read in frame from the first base. V is cut by 5 bases and J by 0 bases, and the space between the germline ends is 15 bases. CDR1 is given as GTSNPN and CDR2 as SVGIG, both from the germline V gene (reference sequence). With the rest looked up from the reference TRBV30 and TRBJ2-3 genes rather than sequenced, the full variable domain is SQTIHQWPATLVQPVGSPLSLECTVEGTSNPNLYWYRQAAGRGLQLLFYSVGIGQISSEVPQNLSASRPQDRQFILSSKKLLLSDSGFYLCAWAYSRTSTDTQYFGPGTRLTVL.